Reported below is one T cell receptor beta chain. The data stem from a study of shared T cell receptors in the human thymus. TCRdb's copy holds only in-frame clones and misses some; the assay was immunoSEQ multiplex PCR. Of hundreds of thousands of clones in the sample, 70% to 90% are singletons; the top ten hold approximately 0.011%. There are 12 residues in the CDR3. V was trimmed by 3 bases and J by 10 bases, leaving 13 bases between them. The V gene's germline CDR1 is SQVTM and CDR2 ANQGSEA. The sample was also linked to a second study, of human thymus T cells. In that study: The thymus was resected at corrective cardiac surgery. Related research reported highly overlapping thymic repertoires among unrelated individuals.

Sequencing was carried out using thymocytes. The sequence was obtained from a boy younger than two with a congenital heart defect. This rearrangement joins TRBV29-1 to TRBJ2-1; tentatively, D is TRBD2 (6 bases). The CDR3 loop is CSVEQLAGEQFF. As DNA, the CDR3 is TGCAGCGTTGAGCAACTAGCAGGGGAGCAGTTCTTC.